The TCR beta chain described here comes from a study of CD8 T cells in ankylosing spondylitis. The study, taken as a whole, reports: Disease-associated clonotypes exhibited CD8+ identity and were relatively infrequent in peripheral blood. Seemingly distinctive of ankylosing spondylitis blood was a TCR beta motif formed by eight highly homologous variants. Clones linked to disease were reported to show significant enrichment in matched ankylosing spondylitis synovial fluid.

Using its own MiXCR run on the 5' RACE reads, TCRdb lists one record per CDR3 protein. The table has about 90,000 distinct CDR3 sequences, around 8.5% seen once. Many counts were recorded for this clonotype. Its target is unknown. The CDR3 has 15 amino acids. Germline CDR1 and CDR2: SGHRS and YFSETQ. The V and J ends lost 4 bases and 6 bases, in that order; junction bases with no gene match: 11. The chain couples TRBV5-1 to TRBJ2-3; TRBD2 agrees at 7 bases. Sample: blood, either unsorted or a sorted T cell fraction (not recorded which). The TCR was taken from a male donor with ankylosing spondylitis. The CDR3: CASSLRSGKGDTQYF. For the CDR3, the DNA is TGCGCCAGCAGCCTCAGGAGCGGGAAAGGCGATACGCAGTATTTT.